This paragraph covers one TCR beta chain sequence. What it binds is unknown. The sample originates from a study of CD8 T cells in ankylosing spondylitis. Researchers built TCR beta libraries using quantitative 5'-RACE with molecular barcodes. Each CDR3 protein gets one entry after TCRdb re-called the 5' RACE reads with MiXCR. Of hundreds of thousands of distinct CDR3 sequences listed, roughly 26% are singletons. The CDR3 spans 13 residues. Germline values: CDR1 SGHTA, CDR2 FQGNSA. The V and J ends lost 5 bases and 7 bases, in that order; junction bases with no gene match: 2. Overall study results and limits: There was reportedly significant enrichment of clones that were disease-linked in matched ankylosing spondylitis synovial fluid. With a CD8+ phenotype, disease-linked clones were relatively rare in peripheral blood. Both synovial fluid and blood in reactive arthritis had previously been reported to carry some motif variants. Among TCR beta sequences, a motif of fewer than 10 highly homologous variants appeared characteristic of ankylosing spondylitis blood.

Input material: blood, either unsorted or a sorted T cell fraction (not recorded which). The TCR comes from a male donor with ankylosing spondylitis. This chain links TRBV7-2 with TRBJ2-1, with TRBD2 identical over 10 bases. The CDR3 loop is CASSPLAGNEQFF. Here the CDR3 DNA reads TGTGCCAGCAGCCCACTAGCGGGGAATGAGCAGTTCTTC.